This T cell receptor (beta chain) is drawn from a study of blood T cell repertoires in COVID-19. On the study more broadly: Sites in the United States, Italy and Spain provided acute and convalescent COVID-19 samples. The cDNA or gDNA used as material had been derived from T cells, B-cell-depleted T cells, or PBMCs.

Per the original methods: Scientists estimated how many nucleated cells there were by amplifying reference gene primers. Repertoires were generated with immunoSEQ multiplex PCR, while TCRdb's copy carries only in-frame clones and drops some. That table gives V, J and clone size, and the DNA gave D and trimming. The table includes about 250,000 clones, roughly 86% detected once. The CDR3 extends over 15 amino acids. Trimming at V came to 5 bases and at J to 5 bases, leaving 10 bases not matched to a gene. Per germline, CDR1 LNHDA and CDR2 SQIVND (reference sequence). The sequence came from a woman aged 55-75 years who had recovered from COVID-19. The specimen sequenced was peripheral blood. The chain recombines TRBV19 with TRBJ2-7; 9 positions agree with TRBD1. CDR3 coding DNA: TGTGCCAGTAGTCCTAAACAGGGGGCCACCCACGAGCAGTACTTC. Translation gives CASSPKQGATHEQYF.